This T cell receptor beta chain was recovered during a study of blood T cell repertoires in COVID-19. V lost 2 bases, J lost 4 bases, and 4 bases stayed unmatched. The CDR3 consists of 15 residues. Germline CDR1 is MNHEY and CDR2 is SMNVEV (reference sequence). Per the original data handling: How many nucleated cells were present was estimated from reference gene primer amplification. Using immunoSEQ multiplex PCR, the repertoire was profiled, and TCRdb retains in-frame clones only, with some absent. V and J calls and clone size come straight from that table; D and trimming were deduced from the DNA. The profile shows just under 20,000 clones, 85% of them singletons.

The TCR sequence derives from a human donor with active COVID-19. The donor label of this sample is uncertain. The sample consisted of peripheral blood. This sequence joins TRBV27 and TRBJ2-3; 9 bases agree with TRBD2. CDR3 in amino acids: CASSLAGGLSDTQYF. CDR3 nucleotide sequence: TGTGCCAGCAGTTTAGCGGGGGGGCTGTCAGATACGCAGTATTTT.